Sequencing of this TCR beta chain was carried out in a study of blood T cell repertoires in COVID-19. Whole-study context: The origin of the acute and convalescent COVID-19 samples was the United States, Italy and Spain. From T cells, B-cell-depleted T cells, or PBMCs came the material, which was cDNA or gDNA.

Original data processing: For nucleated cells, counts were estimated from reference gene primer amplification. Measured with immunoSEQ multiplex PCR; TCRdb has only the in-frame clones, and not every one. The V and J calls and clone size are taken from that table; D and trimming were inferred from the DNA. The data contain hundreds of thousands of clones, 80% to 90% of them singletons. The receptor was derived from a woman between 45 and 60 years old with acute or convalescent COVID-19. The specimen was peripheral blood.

The CDR3 DNA reads TGTGCGTCGTCTCGGGGGTTACAAGAGACCCAGTACTTC. This codes for CASSRGLQETQYF. V usage is TRBV6-5 and J usage is TRBJ2-5; a weak D match, TRBD2 (6 bases). This CDR3 region has 13 residues. From germline, CDR1 is MNHEY and CDR2 SVGAGI.